Below, 16 T cell receptor beta chains from the same sample are listed, as sequenced in a study. TRBV12-4/TRBJ1-2 clonotypes were amplified with adaptor-ligated barcode primers. TCRdb ran MiXCR on the multiplex PCR reads and lists one entry per CDR3 protein. This table has around 1,100 distinct CDR3 sequences, less than 7.5% appearing once. The sequenced sample consisted of memory CD4+ T cells sorted from blood. The subset was: memory CD4+ T cells, CD4+CD45RO+CD25-. These receptors originate from a female donor with breast cancer.

Relative to its sample, this clonotype is large. The CDR3 DNA reads TGTGCCAGCAGCCTGACAGTTCTTGGCTACACCTTC. Translation gives CASSLTVLGYTF. The rearrangement links TRBV12-3 or TRBV12-4 to TRBJ1-2, with TRBD1 as a possible D gene (5 bases). The CDR3 has 12 residues. V dropped 6 bases and J dropped 7 bases, with 12 bases sitting between them.

This clonotype has a handful of counts. This rearrangement joins TRBV12-5 to TRBJ1-2; D uncertain. Between the trimmed V and J ends, which lost 4 bases and 7 bases, there was a span of 4 bases. Germline CDR1 and CDR2: LGHNT and FRNRAP. CDR3 length: 10 amino acids. In nucleotides, the CDR3 is TGTGCTAGTGGTTCTAGTGGCTACACCTTC. Amino acids: CASGSSGYTF.

The V and J genes are TRBV12-3 or TRBV12-4 and TRBJ1-2; possibly TRBD1 for D (6 bases). This CDR3 spans 11 amino acids. Trimming removed 7 bases from V and 4 bases from J, with 7 bases in between. The CDR3 spells CASTGVYGYTF. DNA of the CDR3: TGTGCCAGCACAGGGGTCTATGGCTACACCTTC.

By share of the sample, this clonotype is medium-sized. This chain uses TRBV12-3 or TRBV12-4 with TRBJ1-2, with D possibly matching TRBD1 (5 bases). The V gene lost 4 bases and the J gene lost 2 bases, with 17 bases spanning the gap. The CDR3 is 16 amino acids. The CDR3, as DNA: TGTGCCAGCAGTTGGGGCAGGAAGGTAACAAACTATGGCTACACCTTC. Residues: CASSWGRKVTNYGYTF.

In its sample, this clonotype is medium-sized (0.01 to 0.1%). The rearrangement links TRBV12-3 or TRBV12-4 to TRBJ1-2; D is unclear. The V end was cut by 5 bases, the J end by 6 bases, with 10 bases between. The CDR3 length is 12 residues. In DNA, the CDR3 is TGTGCCAGCAGTCGGACCCGAAATGGCTACACCTTC. Protein sequence: CASSRTRNGYTF.

This clonotype is medium-sized. J is TRBJ1-2 and V is TRBV12-3 or TRBV12-4; D is unclear. The CDR3 covers 12 residues. The germline V and J ends were trimmed by 7 bases and 4 bases, with 10 bases remaining between them. The CDR3 nucleotides read TGTGCCAGCACCTTGGGGTTCTATGGCTACACCTTC. Translation: CASTLGFYGYTF.

This clonotype was recorded once. The rearrangement uses TRBV12-3 or TRBV12-4 and TRBJ1-2; the D is unclear. The V and J ends lost 3 bases and 2 bases respectively, with 7 bases between them. The CDR3 extends over 13 amino acids. The CDR3 DNA is TGTGCCAGCAGTTTCCTTCGGAACTATGGCTACACCTTC. Residues: CASSFLRNYGYTF.

This clonotype is labeled large. The V and J genes are TRBV12-3 or TRBV12-4 and TRBJ1-2, with TRBD1 identical over 8 bases. Trimming took 3 bases from V and 8 from J; bases not matched to a gene: 5. The CDR3 length is 13 residues. The DNA of the CDR3 is TGTGCCAGCAGTTTTGGACAGGGTGTCGGCTACACCTTC. Protein product: CASSFGQGVGYTF.

This clonotype is medium-sized in the sample. In DNA, the CDR3 is TGTGCCAGCAGTTTTCTCGGGAGGAGGGGAGGAAGCTATGGCTACACCTTC. It yields the protein CASSFLGRRGGSYGYTF. This chain joins TRBV12-3 or TRBV12-4 and TRBJ1-2, with TRBD1 as a possible D gene (5 bases). Trimming removed 3 bases from V and 4 bases from J, with 21 bases in between. The length of the CDR3 is 17 residues.

In this sample, this clonotype is large. The chain recombines TRBV12-3 or TRBV12-4 with TRBJ1-2; D call uncertain. V lost 3 bases and J lost 5, with 10 bases in between. The CDR3 has 13 residues. The CDR3 nucleotides read TGTGCCAGCAGTTTGGGCAGATTGTATGGCTACACCTTC. This codes for CASSLGRLYGYTF.

In this sample, this clonotype is medium-sized. This chain connects TRBV12-3 or TRBV12-4 to TRBJ1-2, with TRBD1 as a possible D gene (5 bases). The germline V and J ends were trimmed by 3 bases and 2 bases, with 10 bases remaining between them. CDR3 size: 14 residues. CDR3 sequence reads: CASSLSGNNYGYTF. The CDR3 nucleotides read TGTGCCAGCAGTTTGTCAGGGAACAACTATGGCTACACCTTC.

By proportion, this clonotype is medium-sized. This chain connects TRBV12-3 or TRBV12-4 to TRBJ1-2; perhaps TRBD1 as D (5 bases). This CDR3 is built from 12 residues. The V and J ends lost 6 bases and 5 bases respectively, with 10 bases between them. The CDR3 bases are TGTGCCAGCAGCAGGGCCCGTTATGGCTACACCTTC. It specifies CASSRARYGYTF.

By proportion, this clonotype is large. J is TRBJ1-2 and V is TRBV12-3 or TRBV12-4, with D uncertain. The V gene lost 10 bases and the J gene lost 4 bases, with 16 bases spanning the gap. This CDR3 is built from 13 residues. CDR3 residues: CATTRRERYGYTF. The CDR3 DNA sequence: TGTGCCACCACCCGTCGAGAACGCTATGGCTACACCTTC.

By sample fraction, this clonotype is medium-sized. J is TRBJ1-2 and V is TRBV12-3 or TRBV12-4; 7 bases are a match to TRBD1. Trimming removed 4 bases from V and 8 bases from J; junction bases left unmatched: 10. This CDR3 has 14 residues. The CDR3 here is CASSSSGQPWGYTF. The CDR3 DNA reads as TGTGCCAGCAGTTCGTCGGGACAGCCCTGGGGCTACACCTTC.

This clonotype rates as large (0.1 to 1%). The rearrangement links TRBV12-3 or TRBV12-4 to TRBJ1-2, with D tentatively TRBD1 (6 bases). There are 14 residues in the CDR3. Trimming shortened V by 3 bases and J by 4 bases, and 12 bases separated the two germline ends. CDR3 region: CASSFFDRSYGYTF. DNA for the CDR3: TGTGCCAGCAGTTTCTTTGACAGGTCCTATGGCTACACCTTC.

By sample fraction, this clonotype is medium-sized. The chain has TRBV12-3 or TRBV12-4 and TRBJ1-2, with D uncertain. The CDR3 spans 12 residues. Trimming shortened V by 5 bases and J by 8 bases, and 12 bases separated the two germline ends. CDR3 in DNA: TGTGCCAGCAGTCAAGCCAAGGGCGGCTACACCTTC. It yields the protein CASSQAKGGYTF.